This T cell receptor (beta chain) was captured in a study of blood T cell repertoires in COVID-19. Study-level background: Some COVID-19 samples were acute and others convalescent; all came from the United States, Italy and Spain. From T cells, B-cell-depleted T cells, or PBMCs came the material, which was cDNA or gDNA.

In its sample, this clone was seen once. Germline CDR1 reads MNHEY; CDR2 reads SVGEGT. CDR3 size: 13 residues. V lost 4 bases to trimming and J lost 1 base, with 7 bases between them. TCRdb keeps only in-frame clones here, not all; method: immunoSEQ multiplex PCR. The profile covers about 220,000 clones, with roughly nine tenths appearing a single time and about 3% taken by the ten largest. Clinical history as reported by participants underpinned cohort assignment. Source material: PBMCs or T cells enriched from blood (not recorded which). This receptor was obtained from a young woman in a cohort exposed to, infected with or recovered from COVID-19 (not recorded which). The chain uses TRBV6-2 or TRBV6-3 and TRBJ1-1, with D unresolved. The CDR3 loop reads CASSFYRNTEAFF. The CDR3 region has the DNA TGTGCCAGCAGTTTTTATCGGAACACTGAAGCTTTCTTT.